These T cell receptor beta chains were read from a single sample in a study of OX40 agonist ivuxolimab in advanced cancers. Clones were read by immunoSEQ multiplex PCR, and TCRdb kept only the in-frame ones, dropping some. The table includes 55,000 to 80,000 clones, 92% detected once. This sample comprised CD4+ or CD8+ T cells sorted from blood, obtained in a trial of the OX40 agonist ivuxolimab. Receptors were obtained from an adult with an advanced solid tumor such as melanoma, head and neck, liver or kidney cancer. Each CDR3 is given with its conserved first and last residue. Fields, in order: CDR3 protein, CDR3 DNA, D gene, clone size, V gene, CDR3 length, J gene. The D gene is left open where the match is weak. Only some rows state a clone size, as once, few, many or a class for expanded clones.

CDR3aa: CASSPPSGGDYGYTF; CDR3nt: TGTGCCAGCTCACCACCATCAGGGGGTGACTATGGCTACACCTTC; d_gene: TRBD1; abundance: NA; v_gene: TRBV18; len: 15; j_gene: TRBJ1-2
CDR3aa: CASSRGLATRNEQFF; CDR3nt: TGTGCCAGCAGCCGGGGACTAGCGACCAGAAATGAGCAGTTCTTC; d_gene: TRBD2; abundance: NA; v_gene: TRBV27; len: 15; j_gene: TRBJ2-1
CDR3aa: CASSLVRQAPYNEQFF; CDR3nt: TGTGCCAGCAGCTTAGTACGCCAGGCCCCCTACAATGAGCAGTTCTTC; d_gene: NA; abundance: NA; v_gene: TRBV11-3; len: 16; j_gene: TRBJ2-1
CDR3aa: CASSISRLAGAEQYF; CDR3nt: TGTGCCAGTAGTATAAGTAGACTAGCGGGAGCCGAGCAGTACTTC; d_gene: TRBD2; abundance: NA; v_gene: TRBV19; len: 15; j_gene: TRBJ2-7
CDR3aa: CATSARDINSPLHF; CDR3nt: TGTGCCACCAGCGCCCGGGACATTAATTCACCCCTCCACTTT; d_gene: NA; abundance: few; v_gene: TRBV15; len: 14; j_gene: TRBJ1-6
CDR3aa: CASSFQETQYF; CDR3nt: TGTGCCAGCAGCTTCCAAGAGACCCAGTACTTC; d_gene: NA; abundance: NA; v_gene: TRBV7-8; len: 11; j_gene: TRBJ2-5
CDR3aa: CASSPIAGATDTQYF; CDR3nt: TGTGCCAGCAGTCCTATAGCGGGGGCGACAGATACGCAGTATTTT; d_gene: TRBD2; abundance: NA; v_gene: TRBV2; len: 15; j_gene: TRBJ2-3
CDR3aa: CASSIVGRGQVLGETQYF; CDR3nt: TGTGCCAGTAGTATCGTAGGCAGGGGGCAGGTTCTAGGAGAGACCCAGTACTTC; d_gene: TRBD1; abundance: NA; v_gene: TRBV19; len: 18; j_gene: TRBJ2-5
CDR3aa: CASSKGRTATNEKLFF; CDR3nt: TGTGCCAGTAGTAAGGGCAGGACGGCAACTAATGAAAAACTGTTTTTT; d_gene: NA; abundance: NA; v_gene: TRBV19; len: 16; j_gene: TRBJ1-4
CDR3aa: CASSPLAARGLQFF; CDR3nt: TGTGCCAGCAGCCCCCTGGCGGCTAGGGGGCTGCAGTTCTTC; d_gene: TRBD1; abundance: NA; v_gene: TRBV7-2; len: 14; j_gene: TRBJ2-1
CDR3aa: CASSLVPSRVAGNTIYF; CDR3nt: TGCGCCAGCAGCTTGGTTCCCTCCAGGGTAGCTGGAAACACCATATATTTT; d_gene: NA; abundance: NA; v_gene: TRBV5-1; len: 17; j_gene: TRBJ1-3
CDR3aa: CASSAGTGGMYEQYF; CDR3nt: TGTGCCAGCAGCGCGGGGACAGGGGGCATGTACGAGCAGTACTTC; d_gene: TRBD1; abundance: NA; v_gene: TRBV7-2; len: 15; j_gene: TRBJ2-7
CDR3aa: CASSVDSAGGAVDTQYF; CDR3nt: TGTGCCAGCAGCGTAGATTCCGCGGGAGGTGCGGTAGATACGCAGTATTTT; d_gene: TRBD2; abundance: NA; v_gene: TRBV9; len: 17; j_gene: TRBJ2-3
CDR3aa: CAWRADREKEQYF; CDR3nt: TGTGCCTGGAGAGCCGACAGGGAGAAAGAGCAGTACTTC; d_gene: TRBD1; abundance: NA; v_gene: TRBV30; len: 13; j_gene: TRBJ2-7
CDR3aa: CASNFRTGERNTEAFF; CDR3nt: TGCGCCAGCAATTTCAGGACAGGGGAAAGAAACACTGAAGCTTTCTTT; d_gene: TRBD1; abundance: NA; v_gene: TRBV4-1; len: 16; j_gene: TRBJ1-1
CDR3aa: CASTSETANYGYTF; CDR3nt: TGTGCCAGCACGTCAGAGACAGCAAACTATGGCTACACCTTC; d_gene: NA; abundance: once; v_gene: TRBV2; len: 14; j_gene: TRBJ1-2
CDR3aa: CASSLDTSYGYTF; CDR3nt: TGCGCCAGCAGCTTGGACACTTCCTATGGCTACACCTTC; d_gene: NA; abundance: NA; v_gene: TRBV5-1; len: 13; j_gene: TRBJ1-2
CDR3aa: CASRETGIGYTF; CDR3nt: TGCGCCAGCAGGGAAACAGGGATTGGCTACACCTTC; d_gene: NA; abundance: NA; v_gene: TRBV10-2; len: 12; j_gene: TRBJ1-2
CDR3aa: CASGLRRPVATEAFF; CDR3nt: TGTGCTAGTGGCCTGCGCCGGCCGGTTGCCACTGAAGCTTTCTTT; d_gene: NA; abundance: NA; v_gene: TRBV12-5; len: 15; j_gene: TRBJ1-1
CDR3aa: CASSQTSGGASRTGELFF; CDR3nt: TGTGCCAGCAGCCAAACTAGCGGGGGGGCCTCGCGGACCGGGGAGCTGTTTTTT; d_gene: TRBD2; abundance: NA; v_gene: TRBV7-3; len: 18; j_gene: TRBJ2-2
CDR3aa: CASKEQGTNQPQHF; CDR3nt: TGTGCCAGCAAAGAACAGGGGACTAATCAGCCCCAGCATTTT; d_gene: TRBD1; abundance: NA; v_gene: TRBV2; len: 14; j_gene: TRBJ1-5
CDR3aa: CASRPFQGSYEQYF; CDR3nt: TGTGCCAGCAGGCCCTTCCAGGGTTCCTACGAGCAGTACTTC; d_gene: NA; abundance: NA; v_gene: TRBV6-1; len: 14; j_gene: TRBJ2-7
CDR3aa: CASSSYLQETQYF; CDR3nt: TGTGCCAGCAGCTCCTACCTCCAAGAGACCCAGTACTTC; d_gene: NA; abundance: NA; v_gene: TRBV6-6; len: 13; j_gene: TRBJ2-5
CDR3aa: CASSLSNTDTQYF; CDR3nt: TGTGCCAGCAGCTTATCTAACACAGATACGCAGTATTTT; d_gene: NA; abundance: once; v_gene: TRBV5-4; len: 13; j_gene: TRBJ2-3
CDR3aa: CASSLVDQPQHF; CDR3nt: TGTGCCAGCAGCTTAGTGGATCAGCCCCAGCATTTT; d_gene: NA; abundance: once; v_gene: TRBV7-9; len: 12; j_gene: TRBJ1-5
CDR3aa: CASSLGGGAQEAQYF; CDR3nt: TGTGCCAGCAGCTTGGGAGGAGGGGCCCAAGAGGCCCAGTACTTC; d_gene: NA; abundance: NA; v_gene: TRBV5-6; len: 15; j_gene: TRBJ2-5
CDR3aa: CASSSDSVPNEKLFF; CDR3nt: TGTGCCAGTAGTAGCGATTCTGTTCCGAATGAAAAACTGTTTTTT; d_gene: NA; abundance: NA; v_gene: TRBV19; len: 15; j_gene: TRBJ1-4
CDR3aa: CASSGPTGGKYF; CDR3nt: TGTGCCAGCAGTGGACCGACAGGGGGCAAGTACTTC; d_gene: TRBD1; abundance: NA; v_gene: TRBV6-5; len: 12; j_gene: TRBJ2-7
CDR3aa: CAWSVGPNTGELFF; CDR3nt: TGTGCCTGGAGTGTGGGACCGAACACCGGGGAGCTGTTTTTT; d_gene: NA; abundance: few; v_gene: TRBV30; len: 14; j_gene: TRBJ2-2